Included here is one TCR beta chain sequence, with context. Its specificity is unknown. The data derive from a study of Ad26.COV2.S vaccination and SARS-CoV-2 variants. Study results and caveats: Marked by substantial breadth, spike-specific CD8+ and CD4+ T cell responses were reportedly seen after vaccination. In TCR breadth and depth analyses, total T cell responses may have been underestimated. Spike-specific TCR breadth in vaccine recipients exceeded that seen in placebo recipients.

The data were produced by immunoSEQ multiplex PCR, yet TCRdb's version contains in-frame clones alone and is incomplete. The sample lists about 350,000 clones; about 91% were seen once. This sequence originates from a human donor who had recovered from COVID-19. The sample was peripheral blood, taken after recovery from COVID-19.

In nucleotides, the CDR3 is TGTGCCAGCAGCATGACTAGCGGCAGCTCCTACAATGAGCAGTTCTTC. It translates to CASSMTSGSSYNEQFF. The J gene is TRBJ2-1, the V gene TRBV5-4, with 9 bases that match TRBD2. Germline CDR1 is SGHNT and CDR2 is YYREEE (reference sequence). J lost 0 bases, V lost 4 bases, and 5 bases had no gene match. CDR3 length equals 16 residues.